This T cell receptor (beta chain) appears in the sequencing data of a study of OX40 agonist ivuxolimab in advanced cancers. Points from the study as a whole: More expanded clones were seen, on average, in CD8+ T cells than in CD4+.

Worth noting for this clone: Its antigen is currently unknown.

The germline V and J ends were trimmed by 3 bases and 1 base, with 17 bases remaining between them. This CDR3 contains 17 residues. Germline-derived CDR1 and CDR2 are SGDLS and YYNGEE. Libraries were prepared by immunoSEQ multiplex PCR; TCRdb keeps only in-frame clonotypes and omits some of them. Of tens of thousands of clones listed, approximately 86% are singletons. The receptor was isolated from an adult with an advanced solid tumor such as melanoma, head and neck, liver or kidney cancer. V is TRBV9 and J is TRBJ1-5, with a weak D call TRBD1 (6 bases). The starting material was CD4+ or CD8+ T cells sorted from blood, obtained in a trial of the OX40 agonist ivuxolimab. The chain's CDR3 is CASSATDGQLSNQPQHF. The CDR3 DNA follows: TGTGCCAGCAGCGCTACCGACGGACAGTTAAGCAATCAGCCCCAGCATTTT.